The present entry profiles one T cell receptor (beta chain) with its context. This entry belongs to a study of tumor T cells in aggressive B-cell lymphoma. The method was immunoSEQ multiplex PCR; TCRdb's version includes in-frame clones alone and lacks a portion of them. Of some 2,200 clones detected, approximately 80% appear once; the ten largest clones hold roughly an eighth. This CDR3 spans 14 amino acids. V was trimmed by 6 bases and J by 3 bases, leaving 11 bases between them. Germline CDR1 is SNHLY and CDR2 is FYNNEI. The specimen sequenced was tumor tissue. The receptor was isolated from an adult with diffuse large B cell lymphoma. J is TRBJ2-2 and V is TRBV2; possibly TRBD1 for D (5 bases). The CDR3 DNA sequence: TGTGCCAGCAGCATTCTAGGGGACACCGGGGAGCTGTTTTTT. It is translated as CASSILGDTGELFF.